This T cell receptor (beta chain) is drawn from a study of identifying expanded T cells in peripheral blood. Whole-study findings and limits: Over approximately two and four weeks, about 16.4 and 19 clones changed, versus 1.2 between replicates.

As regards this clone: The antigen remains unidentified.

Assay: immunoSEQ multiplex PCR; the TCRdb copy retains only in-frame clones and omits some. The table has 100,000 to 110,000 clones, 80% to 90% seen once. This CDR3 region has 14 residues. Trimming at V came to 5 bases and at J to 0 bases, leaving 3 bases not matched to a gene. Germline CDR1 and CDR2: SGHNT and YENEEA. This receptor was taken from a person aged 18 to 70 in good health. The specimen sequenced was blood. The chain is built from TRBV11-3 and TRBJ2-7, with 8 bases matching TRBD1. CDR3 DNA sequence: TGTGCCAGCAGCCGACAGGGGAGCTCCTACGAGCAGTACTTC. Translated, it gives CASSRQGSSYEQYF.